This T cell receptor beta chain came from a study of T cell repertoires in ileal Crohn's disease. The data were produced by immunoSEQ multiplex PCR, yet TCRdb's version contains in-frame clones alone and is incomplete. There are about 7,400 clones in the sample; roughly 79% occur only once, and around 5.3% lies in the top ten. This CDR3 has 15 amino acids. Germline-derived CDR1 and CDR2 are SGDLS and YYNGEE. The V end lost 0 bases, the J end lost 3 bases, and 13 bases lay between the germline ends. This clone showed up just a few times. V usage is TRBV9 and J usage is TRBJ2-7, with a weak D call TRBD2 (6 bases). The sample comprised ileal tissue. The TCR sequence derives from an adult with Crohn's disease. In DNA form, the CDR3 reads TGTGCCAGCAGCGTAGATGGGGGACTGGGCTACGAGCAGTACTTC. Its translation: CASSVDGGLGYEQYF.